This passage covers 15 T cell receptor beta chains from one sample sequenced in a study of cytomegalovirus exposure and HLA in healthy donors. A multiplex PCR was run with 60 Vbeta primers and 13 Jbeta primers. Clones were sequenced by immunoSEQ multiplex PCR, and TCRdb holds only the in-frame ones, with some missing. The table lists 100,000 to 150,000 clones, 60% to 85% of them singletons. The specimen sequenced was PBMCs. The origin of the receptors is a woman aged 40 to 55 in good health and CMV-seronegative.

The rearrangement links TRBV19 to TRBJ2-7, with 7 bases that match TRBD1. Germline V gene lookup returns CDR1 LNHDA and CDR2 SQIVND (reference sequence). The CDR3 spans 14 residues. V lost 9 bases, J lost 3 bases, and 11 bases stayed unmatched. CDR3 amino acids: CARKCPGTDYEQYF. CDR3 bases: TGTGCCAGAAAGTGTCCCGGGACAGACTACGAGCAGTACTTC.

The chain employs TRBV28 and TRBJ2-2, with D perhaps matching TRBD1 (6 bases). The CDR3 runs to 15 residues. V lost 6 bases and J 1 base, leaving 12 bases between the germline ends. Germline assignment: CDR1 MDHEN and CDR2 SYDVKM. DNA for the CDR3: TGTGCCAGCAGCTCGCTAGGGGGGAACACCGGGGAGCTGTTTTTT. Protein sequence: CASSSLGGNTGELFF.

The CDR3 spells CASSPSNGRGDIQYF. For the CDR3, the DNA is TGTGCCAGCAGCCCATCCAATGGGAGGGGGGACATTCAGTACTTC. The chain combines TRBV11-2 with TRBJ2-4, with D possibly matching TRBD2 (7 bases). The germline CDR1 and CDR2 sequences are SGHAT and FQNNGV. V was pared by 5 bases and J by 8 bases, with 19 bases between. This CDR3 comprises 15 residues.

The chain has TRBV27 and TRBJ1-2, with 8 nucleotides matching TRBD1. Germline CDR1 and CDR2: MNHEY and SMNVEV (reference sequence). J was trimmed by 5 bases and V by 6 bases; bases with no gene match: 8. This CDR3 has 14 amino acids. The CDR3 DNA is TGTGCCAGCAGACAGACAGGGGTTGGGTATGGCTACACCTTC. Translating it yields CASRQTGVGYGYTF.

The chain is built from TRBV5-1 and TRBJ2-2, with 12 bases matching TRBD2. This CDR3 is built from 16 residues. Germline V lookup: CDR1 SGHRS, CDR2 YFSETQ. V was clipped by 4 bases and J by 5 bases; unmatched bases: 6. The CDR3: CASSSGLAGRTGELFF. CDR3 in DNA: TGCGCCAGCAGCAGCGGACTAGCGGGAAGAACCGGGGAGCTGTTTTTT.

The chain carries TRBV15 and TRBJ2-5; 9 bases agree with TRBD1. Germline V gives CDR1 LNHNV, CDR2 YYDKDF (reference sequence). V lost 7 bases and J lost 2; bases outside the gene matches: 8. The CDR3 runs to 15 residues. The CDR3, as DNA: TGTGCCACCACAAGGACAGGGGATCTACAAGAGACCCAGTACTTC. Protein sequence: CATTRTGDLQETQYF. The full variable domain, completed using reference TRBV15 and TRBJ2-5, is DAMVIQNPRYQVTQFGKPVTLSCSQTLNHNVMYWYQQKSSQAPKLLFHYYDKDFNNEADTPDNFQSRRPNTSFCFLDIRSPGLGDTAMYLCATTRTGDLQETQYFGPGTRLLVL.

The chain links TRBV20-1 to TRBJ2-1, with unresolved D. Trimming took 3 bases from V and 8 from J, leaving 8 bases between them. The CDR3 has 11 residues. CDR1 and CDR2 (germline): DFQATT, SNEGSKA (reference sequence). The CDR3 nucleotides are TGCAGTGCTAGCATAAACTATGAGCAGTTCTTC. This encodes CSASINYEQFF.

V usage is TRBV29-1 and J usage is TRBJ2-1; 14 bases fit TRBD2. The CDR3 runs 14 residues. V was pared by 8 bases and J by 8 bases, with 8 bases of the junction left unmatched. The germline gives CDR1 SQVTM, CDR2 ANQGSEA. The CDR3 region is CSSRGLAGDHEQFF. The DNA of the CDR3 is TGCAGCTCAAGGGGACTAGCGGGAGATCATGAGCAGTTCTTC.

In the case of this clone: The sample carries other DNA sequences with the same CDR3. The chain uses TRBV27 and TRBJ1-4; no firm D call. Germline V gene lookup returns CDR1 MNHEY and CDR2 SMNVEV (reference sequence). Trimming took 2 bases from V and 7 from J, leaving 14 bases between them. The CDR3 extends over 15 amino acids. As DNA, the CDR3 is TGTGCCAGCAGTTTAAGGAACGCCGCAGGTGAAAAACTGTTTTTT. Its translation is CASSLRNAAGEKLFF.

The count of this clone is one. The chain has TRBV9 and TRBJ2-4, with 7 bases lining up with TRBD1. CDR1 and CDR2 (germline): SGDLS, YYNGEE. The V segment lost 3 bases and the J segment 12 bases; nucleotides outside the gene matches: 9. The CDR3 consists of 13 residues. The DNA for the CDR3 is TGTGCCAGCAGCGCACACCCTCGGGACAGTCAGTACTTC. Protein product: CASSAHPRDSQYF.

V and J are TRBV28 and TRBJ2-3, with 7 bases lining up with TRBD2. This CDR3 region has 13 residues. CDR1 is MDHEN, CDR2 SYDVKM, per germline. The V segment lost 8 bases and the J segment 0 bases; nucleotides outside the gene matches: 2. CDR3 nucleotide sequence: TGTGCCAGCGAAGCGGGGAGCACAGATACGCAGTATTTT. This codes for CASEAGSTDTQYF.

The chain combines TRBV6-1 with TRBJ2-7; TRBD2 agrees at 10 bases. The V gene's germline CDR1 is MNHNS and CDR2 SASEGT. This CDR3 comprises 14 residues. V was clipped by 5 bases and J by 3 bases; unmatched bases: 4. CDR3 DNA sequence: TGTGCCAGCAGTACATCTAGCGGGAGCTACGAGCAGTACTTC. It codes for CASSTSSGSYEQYF.

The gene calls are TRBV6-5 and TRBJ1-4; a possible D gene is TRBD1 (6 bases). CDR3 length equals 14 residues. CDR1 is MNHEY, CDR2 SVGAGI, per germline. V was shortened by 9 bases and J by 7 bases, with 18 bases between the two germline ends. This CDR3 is CASKMGAGREKLFF. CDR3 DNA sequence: TGTGCCAGTAAAATGGGGGCGGGCCGTGAAAAACTGTTTTTT.

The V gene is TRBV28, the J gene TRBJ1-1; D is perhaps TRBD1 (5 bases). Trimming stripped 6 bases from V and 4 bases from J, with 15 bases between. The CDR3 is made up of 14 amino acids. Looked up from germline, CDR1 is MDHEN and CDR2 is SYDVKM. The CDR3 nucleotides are TGTGCCAGCAGAGTTCAGGGTAGGAGCACTGAAGCTTTCTTT. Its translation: CASRVQGRSTEAFF.

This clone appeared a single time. In DNA form, the CDR3 reads TGTGCCAGCCCAGTCCGGGGTGCGTCTGAAGCTTTCTTT. This codes for CASPVRGASEAFF. The chain is built from TRBV6-4 and TRBJ1-1; D is unresolved. Germline V CDR1 and CDR2: MRHNA, SNTAGT. The CDR3 is made up of 13 amino acids. Deletions cut 8 bases from V and 6 bases from J, with 16 bases between.